These 2 T cell receptor beta chains came from one sample sequenced in a study of radiation and T cells in renal cell carcinoma. Assay: immunoSEQ multiplex PCR; the TCRdb copy retains only in-frame clones and omits some. The repertoire includes 15,000 to 19,000 clones, roughly 56% of them detected once, and approximately 11% sits in the top ten. Treatment here: treatment-naive control, cytoreductive nephrectomy. The sample was tumor tissue, taken from a patient whose treatment was nephrectomy without radiotherapy. Receptors were obtained from a man in his forties or fifties with renal cell carcinoma.

This clone was observed a few times. The J gene is TRBJ2-1, the V gene TRBV19; TRBD2 is a possible D gene (6 bases). This CDR3 region has 14 residues. Germline CDR1 is LNHDA and CDR2 is SQIVND (reference sequence). V was clipped by 8 bases and J by 6 bases, with 17 bases between them. The CDR3 bases are TGTGCCAGTTCATTGAACGGGAGAACCAATGAGCAGTTCTTC. Its translation: CASSLNGRTNEQFF.

The chain couples TRBV6-1 to TRBJ2-7; TRBD2 aligns across 13 bases. Germline V gene sequence: CDR1 MNHNS, CDR2 SASEGT. After removal of 4 bases from V and 3 bases from J, the junction contained 3 bases not matched to a gene. The CDR3 extends over 15 amino acids. CDR3 DNA sequence: TGTGCCAGCAGTGGGGGACTAGCGGGACGCTACGAGCAGTACTTC. Its protein is CASSGGLAGRYEQYF.